These 17 T cell receptor beta chains originate from one sample sequenced in a study of siplizumab effects on memory and regulatory T cells. The data were produced by immunoSEQ multiplex PCR, yet TCRdb's version contains in-frame clones alone and is incomplete. Of some 46,000 clones in the sample, 93% were seen once. Sequences were obtained from CD8+ T cells sorted from blood. The receptors originated from a human donor in good health.

The chain couples TRBV7-9 to TRBJ2-5; a possible D gene is TRBD2 (6 bases). The CDR3 is 14 residues long. CDR1 and CDR2 (germline): SEHNR, FQNEAQ (reference sequence). V gave up 6 bases and J gave up 5 bases, with 16 bases separating them. DNA for the CDR3: TGTGCCAGCAGACCCTACCGGGAGCACGAGACCCAGTACTTC. It is translated as CASRPYREHETQYF.

V gene TRBV7-6 combines with J gene TRBJ2-1; D gene uncertain. The V and J ends lost 3 bases and 0 bases respectively, with 3 bases between them. CDR1 is SGHVS and CDR2 is FNYEAQ in the germline V gene. The CDR3 has 13 amino acids. The CDR3 nucleotides are TGTGCCAGCAGCTTTTTCTCCTACAATGAGCAGTTCTTC. Protein: CASSFFSYNEQFF.

V usage is TRBV9 and J usage is TRBJ1-5; D not resolved. The germline V and J ends were trimmed by 2 bases and 7 bases, with 10 bases remaining between them. The CDR3 is 13 amino acids. The germline V gene encodes CDR1 SGDLS and CDR2 YYNGEE. Written as DNA, the CDR3 is TGTGCCAGCAGCGTCTCTTTGGGACAGCCCCAGCATTTT. Translated: CASSVSLGQPQHF.

This sequence joins TRBV28 and TRBJ2-7; D is perhaps TRBD2 (6 bases). CDR1 is MDHEN, CDR2 SYDVKM, per germline. CDR3 length: 20 residues. V was pared by 3 bases and J by 2 bases, with 29 bases between. CDR3 amino acids: CASSFPTFPGLNEGTYEQYF. CDR3 nucleotide sequence: TGTGCCAGCAGTTTCCCTACCTTCCCGGGACTCAACGAGGGGACCTACGAGCAGTACTTC.

This clone was recorded once. The rearrangement uses TRBV19 and TRBJ2-2, with 8 bases fitting TRBD1. Germline lookup yields CDR1 LNHDA and CDR2 SQIVND (reference sequence). CDR3 length: 15 amino acids. V gave up 8 bases and J gave up 5 bases; unmatched junction bases: 10. CDR3: CASLEWTGWTGELFF. Written as DNA, the CDR3 is TGTGCCAGTCTTGAATGGACAGGGTGGACCGGGGAGCTGTTTTTT.

The genes are TRBV6-1 and TRBJ2-1, with 11 bases aligning to TRBD2. After removal of 2 bases from V and 2 bases from J, the junction contained 5 bases not matched to a gene. From germline, CDR1 is MNHNS and CDR2 SASEGT. This CDR3 region has 17 residues. For the CDR3, the DNA is TGTGCCAGCAGTGAAAGCACTAGCGGGAGTACCTACAATGAGCAGTTCTTC. Translation: CASSESTSGSTYNEQFF.

The chain combines TRBV7-2 with TRBJ1-2; no definite D call. CDR3 size: 12 residues. V lost 1 base and J 8 bases, leaving 8 bases between the germline ends. CDR1 is SGHTA, CDR2 FQGNSA, per germline. CDR3 bases: TGTGCCAGCAGCTTAGAGTGGCCCGGCTACACCTTC. As protein: CASSLEWPGYTF. Filled out from reference TRBV7-2 and TRBJ1-2, the complete variable domain reads GAGVSQSPSNKVTEKGKDVELRCDPISGHTALYWYRQSLGQGLEFLIYFQGNSAPDKSGLPSDRFSAERTGGSVSTLTIQRTQQEDSAVYLCASSLEWPGYTFGSGTRLTVV.

This clone was recorded only once. The chain joins TRBV10-3 to TRBJ2-7; D gene ambiguous. CDR3 size: 13 residues. Trimming left V 4 bases short and J 3 bases short, with 10 bases between. CDR1 and CDR2 (germline): ENHRY, SYGVKD. This CDR3 reads CAISVSKGYEQYF. In DNA form, the CDR3 reads TGTGCCATCAGTGTGTCCAAGGGCTACGAGCAGTACTTC.

The gene calls are TRBV5-6 and TRBJ2-7, with 8 bases matching TRBD1. The germline CDR1 and CDR2 sequences are SGHDT and YYEEEE. The junction had 5 bases not matched to a gene; V was cut back by 4 bases and J by 2 bases. This CDR3 has 14 amino acids. CDR3: CASSQGAIAYEQYF. The CDR3 bases are TGTGCCAGCAGCCAGGGGGCGATTGCCTACGAGCAGTACTTC.

In its sample, this clone is medium-sized (0.01 to 0.1%). The chain recombines TRBV7-3 with TRBJ2-3; 7 nucleotides align to TRBD2. Trimming took 1 base from V and 6 from J; bases not matched to a gene: 7. The CDR3 runs to 15 residues. Germline V gene data show CDR1 as SGHTA and CDR2 as FQGTGA. This CDR3 is CASSLSGGAGDTQYF. The CDR3 DNA reads TGTGCCAGCAGCTTAAGCGGGGGAGCGGGGGATACGCAGTATTTT.

The chain joins TRBV15 to TRBJ2-7, with D possibly matching TRBD1 (5 bases). CDR3 length equals 15 residues. Trimming took 3 bases from V and 1 from J, leaving 13 bases between them. Germline values: CDR1 LNHNV, CDR2 YYDKDF (reference sequence). CDR3 nucleotide sequence: TGTGCCACCAGCAGCGTCAGGGTCCCATCCTACGAGCAGTACTTC. This codes for CATSSVRVPSYEQYF.

V usage is TRBV5-1 and J usage is TRBJ2-7, with D maybe TRBD1 (5 bases). Germline V gene lookup returns CDR1 SGHRS and CDR2 YFSETQ. This CDR3 comprises 16 residues. V gave up 0 bases and J gave up 2 bases, with 15 bases separating them. This CDR3 is CASSLAVSGAPYEQYF. In nucleotides, the CDR3 is TGCGCCAGCAGCTTGGCCGTCTCTGGGGCCCCCTACGAGCAGTACTTC. Full variable domain (missing parts from reference TRBV5-1 and TRBJ2-7): KAGVTQTPRYLIKTRGQQVTLSCSPISGHRSVSWYQQTPGQGLQFLFEYFSETQRNKGNFPGRFSGRQFSNSRSEMNVSTLELGDSALYLCASSLAVSGAPYEQYFGPGTRLTVT.

This clone was seen only once. The chain is built from TRBV6-1 and TRBJ2-1; D possibly corresponds to TRBD2 (5 bases). V dropped 2 bases and J dropped 9 bases, with 8 bases sitting between them. The CDR3 totals 12 residues. From germline, CDR1 is MNHNS and CDR2 SASEGT. DNA for the CDR3: TGTGCCAGCAGTGAACTAGGGAGTGAGCAGTTCTTC. Translation: CASSELGSEQFF.

The V call is TRBV2, the J call TRBJ2-1, with unresolved D. Germline CDR1 reads SNHLY; CDR2 reads FYNNEI. This CDR3 spans 15 amino acids. V lost 4 bases, J lost 0 bases, and 10 bases lay in between. The CDR3 sequence is CASSVESSSYNEQFF. CDR3 nucleotide sequence: TGTGCCAGCAGTGTGGAGAGTAGCTCCTACAATGAGCAGTTCTTC.

This sequence joins TRBV27 and TRBJ2-1, with D maybe TRBD2 (6 bases). Germline V lookup: CDR1 MNHEY, CDR2 SMNVEV (reference sequence). The V gene lost 10 bases and the J gene lost 4 bases, with 11 bases spanning the gap. This CDR3 contains 12 residues. DNA of the CDR3: TGTGCCATCGGGGACTTGTACAATGAGCAGTTCTTC. Translation: CAIGDLYNEQFF.

The V call is TRBV19, the J call TRBJ2-4; the D gene is possibly TRBD2 (5 bases). V was clipped by 9 bases and J by 9 bases, with 21 bases between them. The CDR3 length is 14 residues. Germline V gene data show CDR1 as LNHDA and CDR2 as SQIVND (reference sequence). Written as DNA, the CDR3 is TGTGCCAGCTCGATCGGAGGTGCCTTCGGCATTCAGTACTTC. Protein product: CASSIGGAFGIQYF.

V and J are TRBV27 and TRBJ2-5; D gene ambiguous. This CDR3 comprises 14 residues. CDR1 is MNHEY and CDR2 is SMNVEV in the germline V gene (reference sequence). V was shortened by 2 bases and J by 5 bases, with 12 bases between the two germline ends. CDR3 DNA sequence: TGTGCCAGCAGTTTAACCCCGTCCCAGGAGACCCAGTACTTC. Its protein product is CASSLTPSQETQYF.